This T cell receptor (beta chain) derives from a study of blood T cells in healthy people across ages (dated by TCRdb to between 2015 and 2016). For context, the study as a whole: Template switching captured roughly one uniquely barcoded TCR beta cDNA molecule per two T cells in model experiments. The donors were divided into four age groups: young (average around 16 years), middle-aged (about 40), aged (approximately 62) and long-lived (around 87). To avoid experimental bias, donors of different ages were distributed randomly across sequencing lanes. Using deep sequencing normalized with unique cDNA molecular identifiers, the study measured how TCR beta repertoire diversity changes with age. For two donors (one aged 18 to 29 and one aged 80 or older), the study analyzed two additional independent replicas of 1 million unique cDNA reads from the same blood draw. Study-wide findings and limitations: Bulk unsorted PBMC profiling prevented conclusive comparison of naive and antigen-experienced compartments. Donor CMV infection status was unknown, potentially confounding age-related changes in expanded clonotypes. There was a strong correlation between observed TCR beta diversity and the percentage of naive T cells measured by flow cytometry. Estimates of total diversity based on one million sequenced T cells were considered lower bounds and underestimates. As age increased, observed TCR beta diversity per million T cells dropped in a roughly linear way, and a significant reduction was already evident by age 40. Compared with the aged group, more naive CD4+ T cells, fewer expanded clones and increased TCR diversity were shown by the long-lived group, suggesting age selection.

The library was obtained by 5' RACE. A second PCR of about 6 to 12 cycles was run with a J-beta primer mix and a sample-barcoded 5' primer. Each TCR beta cDNA molecule received a unique molecular identifier from a template-switch 5' adaptor carrying 12 random nucleotides. Each sample yielded at least 3 million CDR3-containing paired-end reads. The Mint cDNA synthesis kit, primed by a TRBC-specific oligonucleotide, was used to synthesize first-strand cDNA from all RNA. After uracil-DNA glycosylase treatment, a first 18-cycle PCR used universal primers M1SS and BC2_uni_R on all cDNA. In the authors' own workflow: For normalization, 1 million high-quality reads were randomly selected from each sample, with every read carrying a distinct molecular identifier. Instead of being binned into consensus sequences, reads with shared molecular identifiers were discarded. MiTCR, set to a Q25 quality threshold and the strictest error-elimination algorithm, was used for CDR3 identification, clonotype clustering and error correction. Lower-bound total TCR beta diversity was estimated with a nonparametric unseen species model using Euler transformation. TCRdb's own reprocessing of the public reads used fastp at Q25 and MiXCR and kept productive beta chains. Identical CDR3 protein sequences are pooled into one entry, listed with their most common genes and DNA. The authors' filters were not applied to this entry. Here the sample has 1.5 million to 2 million distinct CDR3 sequences; 30% to 40% occur a single time. The ten largest clones take up more than 20% of the sample.

The CDR3, from cysteine to phenylalanine, totals 14 residues. CDR3 DNA is the only sequence kept; it has 42 bases, read in frame from the first base. From the germline V gene, CDR1 is MNHEY and CDR2 is SVGEGT. The roughly 39 donors, aged 6 to 90 years, were systemically healthy Caucasian individuals from Russia. Each donor gave 8 to 10 milliliters of peripheral blood, collected into EDTA-treated Vacutainer tubes. Ficoll-Paque density-gradient centrifugation was used to isolate PBMCs, with at least 7 million obtained per sample. Total RNA, at least 6 micrograms per sample, was extracted from PBMCs with Trizol reagent. Naive CD45RAhigh/CD27high T cell percentages were measured by flow cytometry on a PBMC aliquot from every donor. In its sample, this clonotype was seen a few times. Its specific antigen is unknown. A junction end diverges from the germline sequence, so it may reflect a read error.

Sequenced: blood. The rearranged segments are TRBV6-2 or TRBV6-3 and TRBJ2-5; the D segment may tentatively be TRBD1 or TRBD2, each giving 5 matched bases. This TCR came from a human donor in good health. The sequenced DNA is TGCGCCAGCAGCCGTAGGGGAGAGCAAGAGACCCAGTACTTC. Translated, it gives CASSRRGEQETQYF.